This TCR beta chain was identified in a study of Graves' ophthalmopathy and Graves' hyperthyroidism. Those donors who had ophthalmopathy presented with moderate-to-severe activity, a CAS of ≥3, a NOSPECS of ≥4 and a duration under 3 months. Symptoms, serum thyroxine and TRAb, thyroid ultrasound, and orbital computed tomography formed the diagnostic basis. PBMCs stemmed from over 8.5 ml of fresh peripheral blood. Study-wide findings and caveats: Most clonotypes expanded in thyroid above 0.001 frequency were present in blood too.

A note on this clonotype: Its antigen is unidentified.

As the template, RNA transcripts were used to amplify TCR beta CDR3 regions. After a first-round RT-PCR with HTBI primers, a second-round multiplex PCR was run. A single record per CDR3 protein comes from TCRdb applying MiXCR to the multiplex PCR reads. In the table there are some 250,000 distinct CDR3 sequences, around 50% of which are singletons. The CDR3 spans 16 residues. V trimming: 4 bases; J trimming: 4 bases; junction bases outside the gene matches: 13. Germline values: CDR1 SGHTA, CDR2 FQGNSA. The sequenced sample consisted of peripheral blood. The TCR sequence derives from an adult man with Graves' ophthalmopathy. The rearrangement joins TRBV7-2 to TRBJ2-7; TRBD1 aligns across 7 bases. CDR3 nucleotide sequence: TGTGCCAGCAGCTCCTCAAGCGCGACAGGGACATACGAGCAGTACTTC. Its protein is CASSSSSATGTYEQYF.